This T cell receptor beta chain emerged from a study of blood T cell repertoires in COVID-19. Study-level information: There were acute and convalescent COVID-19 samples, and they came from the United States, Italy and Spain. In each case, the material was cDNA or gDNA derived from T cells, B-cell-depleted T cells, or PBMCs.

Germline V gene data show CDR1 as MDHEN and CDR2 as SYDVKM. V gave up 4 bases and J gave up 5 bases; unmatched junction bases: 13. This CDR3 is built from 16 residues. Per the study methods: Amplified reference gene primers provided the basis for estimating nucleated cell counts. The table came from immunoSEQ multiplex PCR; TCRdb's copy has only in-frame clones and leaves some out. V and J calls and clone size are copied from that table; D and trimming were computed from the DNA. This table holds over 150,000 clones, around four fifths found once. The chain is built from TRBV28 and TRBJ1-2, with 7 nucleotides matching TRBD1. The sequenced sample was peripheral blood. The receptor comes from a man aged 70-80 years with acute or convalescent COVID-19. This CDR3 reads CASSSIWVTGPYGYTF. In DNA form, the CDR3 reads TGTGCCAGCAGTTCAATCTGGGTGACAGGGCCGTATGGCTACACCTTC.